This entry is about one T cell receptor beta chain. Its antigen is unknown. These data originate in a study of T cells expressing NK-cell markers. Study-wide results and caveats: HCMV specificity of the expanded NKG2C+ T cell clones stayed unclear.

TCRdb reanalyzed the 5' RACE reads, giving one entry per CDR3 protein sequence and no DNA. Its clone listing holds about 390,000 distinct CDR3 sequences. CDR1 and CDR2 from the germline V gene are PRHDT and FYEKMQ (reference sequence). The CDR3 extends over 17 amino acids. The receptor comes from a woman aged 45 to 65 in good health. Sequencing input: blood T cells: a sorted CD56 or NKG2C T cell subset, CD4+ or CD8+ T cells, or bulk PBMC T cells (not recorded which). This chain links TRBV13 with TRBJ1-6. CDR3 protein: CASSQKFARGGSSPLHF.